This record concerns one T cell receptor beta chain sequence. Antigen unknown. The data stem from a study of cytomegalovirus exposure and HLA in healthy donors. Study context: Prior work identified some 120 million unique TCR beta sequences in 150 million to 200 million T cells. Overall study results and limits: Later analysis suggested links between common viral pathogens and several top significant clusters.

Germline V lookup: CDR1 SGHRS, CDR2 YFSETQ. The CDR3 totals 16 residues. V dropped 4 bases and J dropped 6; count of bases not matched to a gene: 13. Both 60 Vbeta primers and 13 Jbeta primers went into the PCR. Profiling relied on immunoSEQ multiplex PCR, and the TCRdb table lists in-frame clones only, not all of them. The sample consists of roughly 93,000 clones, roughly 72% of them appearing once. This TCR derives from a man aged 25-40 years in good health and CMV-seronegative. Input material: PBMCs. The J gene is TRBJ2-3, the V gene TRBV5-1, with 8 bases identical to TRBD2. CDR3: CASSAGKAGGSDTQYF. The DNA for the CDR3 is TGCGCCAGCAGCGCCGGGAAGGCGGGAGGTTCCGATACGCAGTATTTT.